The 2 T cell receptor beta chains listed next were all sequenced from one sample in a study of tumor-infiltrating lymphocytes in primary liver carcinoma. Alongside blood RNA obtained from unsorted whole blood, germline DNA was also extracted. A primer in the constant region served to generate TCR beta cDNA from roughly 450 ng of total RNA. Amplification in three nested multiplex PCR rounds with slightly modified ARM-PCR gave rise to TCR beta libraries. Rounds one and two of PCR, each of 10 to 11 cycles, were primed with TRBV1-TRBV30 forward primers and a C-beta reverse primer. TCRdb reprocessed the multiplex PCR reads via MiXCR and lists one record per CDR3 protein. The data contain almost 200,000 distinct CDR3 sequences, about two thirds of them seen just once; the ten biggest clones take up 6% to 8.5%. The sequenced sample consisted of peripheral blood. All receptors come from an older woman with primary liver carcinoma and hepatitis B virus infection.

On this clonotype: Germline and junction disagree at one end, which may indicate a read error. The genes are TRBV11-2 and TRBJ2-3; 8 bases line up with TRBD2. Germline assignment: CDR1 SGHAT and CDR2 FQNNGV. This CDR3 comprises 16 residues. CDR3 bases: TGTGGCTGCAAGTTCTTCCCAGCGGGAGAGGCAGATACGCAGTTTTTT. This gives the protein CGCKFFPAGEADTQFF.

This clonotype has ten or more counts. This chain joins TRBV4-1 and TRBJ1-3; 7 nucleotides agree with TRBD1. V dropped 10 bases and J dropped 0; count of bases not matched to a gene: 9. CDR1 is MGHRA, CDR2 YSYEKL, per germline. There are 15 residues in the CDR3. The CDR3 protein is CATRDSSNSGNTIYF. The CDR3 DNA is TGCGCCACACGGGACAGCTCTAACTCTGGAAACACCATATATTTT.